The clone carrying this TCR beta chain was counted only a few times. Its target is unknown. Here immunoSEQ multiplex PCR was the method, and the copy in TCRdb shows in-frame clones only, minus some. This table has tens of thousands of clones, 75% to 85% appearing once. Deletions cut 4 bases from V and 5 bases from J, with 11 bases between. Germline loops: CDR1 SQVTM, CDR2 ANQGSEA. The CDR3 loop spans 12 amino acids. The data were obtained in a study of PD-L1 blockade in urothelial cancer. In the study overall: From 2014, patients received atezolizumab, given as 1,200 mg intravenously every 3 weeks. Blood analysis occurred 3 weeks (second dose) and 6 weeks after treatment start. Study findings and constraints: Better survival was forecast by a pretreatment blood TCR clonality below the median.

The time point was: pretreatment peripheral blood. The number of samples from each patient was between 1 and 8, taken pretreatment and on-treatment. Specimen: PBMCs, collected around atezolizumab (anti-PD-L1) treatment. This chain connects TRBV29-1 to TRBJ1-1, with D possibly being TRBD1 (6 bases). The sequence came from a man in his 70s with urothelial cancer. The CDR3 region is CSVVRQGTEAFF. The CDR3 bases are TGCAGCGTTGTACGTCAGGGGACTGAAGCTTTCTTT.